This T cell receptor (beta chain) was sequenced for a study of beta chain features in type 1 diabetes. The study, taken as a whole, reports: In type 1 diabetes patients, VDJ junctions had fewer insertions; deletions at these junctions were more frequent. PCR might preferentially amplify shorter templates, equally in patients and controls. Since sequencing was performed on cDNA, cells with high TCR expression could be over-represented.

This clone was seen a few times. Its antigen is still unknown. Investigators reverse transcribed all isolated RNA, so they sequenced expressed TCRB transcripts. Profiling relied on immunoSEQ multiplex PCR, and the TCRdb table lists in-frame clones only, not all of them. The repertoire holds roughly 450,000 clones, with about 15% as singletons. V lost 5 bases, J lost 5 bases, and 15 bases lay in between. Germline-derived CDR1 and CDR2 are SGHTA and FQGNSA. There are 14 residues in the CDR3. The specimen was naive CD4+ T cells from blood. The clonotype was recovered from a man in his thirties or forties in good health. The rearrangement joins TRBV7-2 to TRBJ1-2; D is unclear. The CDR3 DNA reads TGTGCCAGCAGCAGAGCGGGCAATTTATATGGCTACACCTTC. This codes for CASSRAGNLYGYTF.